A single sample is the source of the 5 T cell receptor beta chains below, sequenced in a study of preoperative IRX-2 immunotherapy in early breast cancer (dated by TCRdb to about 2019). In light of the paper, this sample's treatment or condition label describes: preoperative locoregional IRX-2 cytokine immunotherapy. The library was prepared using the immunoSEQ multiplex PCR assay. TCRdb re-hosts the immuneACCESS table, in-frame sequences only. Its copies lack some clones; in the studies checked, an unresolved V gene accounts for under half of them, and the cause for the rest is not known. This sample lists 40,000 to 50,000 clones; roughly 77% were detected once. The ten largest clones add up to roughly 1.1% of the sample. Sequencing was performed on tumor tissue, taken after IRX-2 immunotherapy. The origin of the receptors is a human donor with breast cancer.

This clone was seen only a few times. This chain links TRBV6-8 with TRBJ1-5, with 11 bases identical to TRBD1. The V gene end was trimmed by 5 bases and the J gene end by 2 bases; junction bases not matched to a gene: 5. The CDR3 extends over 16 amino acids. Germline V lookup: CDR1 MNHGY, CDR2 SAAAGT. The chain's CDR3 is CASSDRTGGGNQPQHF. For the CDR3, the DNA is TGTGCCAGCAGTGATCGGACAGGGGGCGGCAATCAGCCCCAGCATTTT.

This clone was observed once. The rearrangement joins TRBV28 to TRBJ2-5; a possible D gene is TRBD1 (6 bases). The CDR3 sequence is 14 residues long. Germline V gene data show CDR1 as MDHEN and CDR2 as SYDVKM. V lost 6 bases and J 5 bases, leaving 16 bases between the germline ends. This CDR3 is CASSTGHLRETQYF. CDR3 coding DNA: TGTGCCAGCAGCACGGGACACCTACGGGAGACCCAGTACTTC.

The chain uses TRBV7-6 and TRBJ2-7; TRBD2 might be the D (6 bases). Germline V gene data show CDR1 as SGHVS and CDR2 as FNYEAQ. The CDR3 has 14 amino acids. The V end was cut by 0 bases, the J end by 3 bases, with 9 bases between. CDR3 residues: CASSLASGGYEQYF. The CDR3 coding sequence is TGTGCCAGCAGCTTAGCGTCCGGGGGCTACGAGCAGTACTTC.

The rearrangement links TRBV11-3 to TRBJ2-7; 10 positions match TRBD2. This CDR3 spans 15 amino acids. Germline-derived CDR1 and CDR2 are SGHNT and YENEEA. Trimming took 6 bases from V and 1 from J; bases not matched to a gene: 6. CDR3 in amino acids: CASSRTSGLSYEQYF. The CDR3 nucleotides read TGTGCCAGCAGTCGGACTAGCGGCTTATCCTACGAGCAGTACTTC.

The chain links TRBV6-8 to TRBJ2-7; 7 nucleotides match TRBD2. The CDR3 runs to 15 residues. V was clipped by 2 bases and J by 2 bases; unmatched bases: 6. Germline assignment: CDR1 MNHGY and CDR2 SAAAGT. The CDR3 is CASSYEAGPTYEQYF. Here the CDR3 DNA reads TGTGCCAGCAGTTACGAAGCGGGGCCCACCTACGAGCAGTACTTC.